A selection of T cell receptor beta chains follows, all from one sample in a study of blood T cell repertoires in COVID-19. The table came from immunoSEQ multiplex PCR; TCRdb's copy has only in-frame clones and leaves some out. The sample holds around 220,000 clones, approximately 91% seen once. Sequencing input: peripheral blood. Receptors were obtained from a middle-aged woman who had recovered from COVID-19. Each CDR3 is given with its conserved first and last residue. The order of the fields is clone size, J gene, D gene, V gene, CDR3 protein. The D gene is left open where the match is weak. Clone size, where shown, is once, few, many, or a class for clones that have expanded.

few | TRBJ1-2 | NA | TRBV4-1 | CASTSSLGLWGGYTF
NA | TRBJ2-3 | TRBD1 | TRBV28 | CASTRPGTGGTDTQYF
NA | TRBJ2-7 | TRBD1 | TRBV6-2/TRBV6-3 | CASSYSGTGTHEQYF
NA | TRBJ2-2 | TRBD2 | TRBV2 | CASRRLGGTGELFF
once | TRBJ2-3 | NA | TRBV4-2 | CASSQSGGGTDTQYF
few | TRBJ2-1 | NA | TRBV5-1 | CASTLAPTRYNEQFF
NA | TRBJ1-3 | TRBD1 | TRBV28 | CASSLFRDSSGNTIYF
once | TRBJ1-2 | NA | TRBV18 | CASSPQGDYGYTF
NA | TRBJ2-3 | TRBD2 | TRBV4-3 | CASSHGLAGYASSTDTQYF
few | TRBJ2-1 | NA | TRBV2 | CASVWGDLKEQFF
NA | TRBJ2-7 | NA | TRBV11-3 | CASSLVSGFGDEQYF
NA | TRBJ1-2 | TRBD1 | TRBV11-3 | CASSLGDDRAVRGYTF
once | TRBJ2-6 | TRBD1 | TRBV19 | CASSRDSSGANVLTF
NA | TRBJ2-7 | TRBD2 | TRBV5-1 | CASSFSGSESYEQYF
NA | TRBJ2-5 | TRBD2 | TRBV5-1 | CASRTSGGAETQYF
NA | TRBJ2-7 | NA | TRBV6-4 | CASSPAGAYEQYF
NA | TRBJ1-4 | NA | TRBV25-1 | CASSEKGLGEKLFF